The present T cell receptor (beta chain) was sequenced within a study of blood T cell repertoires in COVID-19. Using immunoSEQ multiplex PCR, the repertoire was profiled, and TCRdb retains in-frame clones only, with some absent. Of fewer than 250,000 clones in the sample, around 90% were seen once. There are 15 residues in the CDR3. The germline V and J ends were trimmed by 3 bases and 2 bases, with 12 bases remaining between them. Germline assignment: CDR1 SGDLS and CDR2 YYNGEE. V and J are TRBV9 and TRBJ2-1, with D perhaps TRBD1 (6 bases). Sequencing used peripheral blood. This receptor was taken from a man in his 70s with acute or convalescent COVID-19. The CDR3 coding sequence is TGTGCCAGCAGCGCAACAGGGTGGGCCTACAATGAGCAGTTCTTC. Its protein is CASSATGWAYNEQFF.